This entry lists 25 T cell receptor beta chains sequenced from one sample in a study of cytomegalovirus exposure and HLA in healthy donors (dated by TCRdb to the late 2010s). The protocol used for the library was the immunoSEQ multiplex PCR assay. For the multiplex PCR, a mixture combining 60 forward primers for TCR Vbeta segments and 13 reverse primers for TCR Jbeta segments was used. TCRdb carries this immuneACCESS record with in-frame sequences only. Its versions omit some clonotypes, under half of them owing to an unresolved V gene in the studies checked, with the rest unexplained. For this sample the table gives about 180,000 clones, of which roughly 84% were detected only once. The top ten clones comprise approximately 1.2% of the sample. Sequenced sample: PBMCs. Receptors originate from a boy younger than 10 in good health and CMV-seronegative.

The J gene is TRBJ1-5, the V gene TRBV5-1; 8 bases agree with TRBD1. V shed 0 bases and J 2 bases; nucleotides not matched to a gene: 7. The CDR3 loop spans 17 amino acids. The germline CDR1 and CDR2 sequences are SGHRS and YFSETQ. The CDR3 DNA is TGCGCCAGCAGCTTGGAACCCGACAGGGGAGGCAATCAGCCCCAGCATTTT. Translated, it gives CASSLEPDRGGNQPQHF. The complete variable domain, with remaining parts taken from reference TRBV5-1 and TRBJ1-5, reads KAGVTQTPRYLIKTRGQQVTLSCSPISGHRSVSWYQQTPGQGLQFLFEYFSETQRNKGNFPGRFSGRQFSNSRSEMNVSTLELGDSALYLCASSLEPDRGGNQPQHFGDGTRLSIL.

The count of this clone is one. This chain links TRBV5-1 with TRBJ2-7, with 13 positions matching TRBD2. Per the germline V gene, CDR1 is SGHRS and CDR2 is YFSETQ. J was trimmed by 5 bases and V by 2 bases; bases with no gene match: 7. The CDR3 is 16 residues long. For the CDR3, the DNA is TGCGCCAGCAGCTTAGGGACTAGCGGGGCGACGAACGAGCAGTACTTC. As protein: CASSLGTSGATNEQYF.

V usage is TRBV6-5 and J usage is TRBJ2-3, with TRBD2 matching 7 bases. V lost 5 bases, J lost 1 base, and 0 bases stayed unmatched. Germline-derived CDR1 and CDR2 are MNHEY and SVGAGI. There are 13 residues in the CDR3. DNA of the CDR3: TGTGCCAGCAGTCGGGGGGGCACAGATACGCAGTATTTT. Translation gives CASSRGGTDTQYF.

Details on this clone: The junction and the germline gene differ at one end; a read error may be behind it. The chain carries TRBV27 and TRBJ1-2; TRBD1 aligns across 7 bases. CDR3 size: 13 residues. CDR1 is MNHEY, CDR2 SMNVEV, per germline (reference sequence). CDR3 region: CASSLSLWDRVLF. In DNA, the CDR3 is TGTGCCAGCAGTTTATCTCTTTGGGACAGAGTCCTGTTC.

The V call is TRBV27, the J call TRBJ1-1, with D maybe TRBD1 (5 bases). V was pared by 6 bases and J by 7 bases, with 9 bases between. Germline CDR1 reads MNHEY; CDR2 reads SMNVEV (reference sequence). This CDR3 spans 11 amino acids. The CDR3 DNA follows: TGTGCCAGCAGCTTGGGGGGTGAAGCTTTCTTT. Translated: CASSLGGEAFF.

This chain connects TRBV5-8 to TRBJ2-1; D is unclear. V was pared by 4 bases and J by 0 bases, with 11 bases between. Germline CDR1 SGHTS, CDR2 YDEGEE. This CDR3 spans 15 amino acids. The CDR3 reads CASSPLLSSYNEQFF. For the CDR3, the DNA is TGTGCCAGCAGCCCTTTACTTAGCTCCTACAATGAGCAGTTCTTC.

The chain couples TRBV12-5 to TRBJ1-1; a weak D match, TRBD1 (6 bases). Germline values: CDR1 LGHNT, CDR2 FRNRAP. The ends were cut back, 0 bases at V and 3 bases at J, with 17 bases in the middle. The CDR3 length is 17 residues. The CDR3 here is CASGLVQTGKRDTEAFF. In DNA form, the CDR3 reads TGTGCTAGTGGTTTGGTACAAACAGGGAAGAGAGACACTGAAGCTTTCTTT.

V and J are TRBV4-3 and TRBJ2-7; D gene uncertain. The CDR3 covers 14 residues. Deletions cut 0 bases from V and 6 bases from J, with 12 bases between. Germline CDR1 LGHNA, CDR2 YSLEER. The CDR3 nucleotides are TGCGCCAGCAGCCAAGAAATTTCCGGCGGCGAGCAGTACTTC. Translating gives CASSQEISGGEQYF.

The chain has TRBV6-1 and TRBJ2-3, with TRBD2 identical over 11 bases. Trimming at V came to 3 bases and at J to 5 bases, leaving 7 bases not matched to a gene. CDR1 is MNHNS and CDR2 is SASEGT in the germline V gene. The CDR3 totals 16 residues. The CDR3: CASSDWASGGQDTQYF. CDR3 bases: TGTGCCAGCAGTGATTGGGCTAGCGGGGGGCAAGATACGCAGTATTTT.

The table lists this clone with a few counts. The V call is TRBV7-6, the J call TRBJ2-2; no reliable D call. Trimming removed 1 base from V and 2 bases from J, with 11 bases in between. The germline V gene has CDR1 SGHVS and CDR2 FNYEAQ. This CDR3 has 16 amino acids. The CDR3 coding sequence is TGTGCCAGCAGCTTAGACGCTAGTCTCAACACCGGGGAGCTGTTTTTT. This gives the protein CASSLDASLNTGELFF.

The V call is TRBV12-1, the J call TRBJ2-5; the table assigns TRBD2, which was not confirmed against the DNA. TRBV12-1 is a known pseudogene. The CDR3 is 10 residues long. The CDR3 region is CASSISGGYF. CDR3 sequence (DNA): TGTGCCAGCAGCATTAGCGGGGGGTACTTC.

The rearrangement uses TRBV6-5 and TRBJ1-1; D is ambiguous. With 6 bases removed from V and 7 bases from J, the gap between germline ends came to 18 bases. The CDR3 is 14 residues long. Germline V gene data show CDR1 as MNHEY and CDR2 as SVGAGI. For the CDR3, the DNA is TGTGCCAGCAGCCGTACGCATGGCCGATTTGAAGCTTTCTTT. The encoded protein is CASSRTHGRFEAFF.

The chain recombines TRBV18 with TRBJ2-7; no firm D call. The V end lost 3 bases, the J end lost 5 bases, and 17 bases lay between the germline ends. CDR3 size: 15 residues. CDR1 KGHSH and CDR2 LQKENI come from the germline V gene. The CDR3, as DNA: TGTGCCAGCTCACCTACATGGGCCTCCCCCAACGAGCAGTACTTC. Amino acid sequence: CASSPTWASPNEQYF.

The V and J genes are TRBV6-5 and TRBJ2-1, with TRBD2 matching 12 bases. Germline V gene lookup returns CDR1 MNHEY and CDR2 SVGAGI. The CDR3 consists of 16 residues. Unmatched junction bases numbered 5, after V lost 2 bases and J lost 6 bases. The CDR3 DNA follows: TGTGCCAGCAGTTACCTAGGACTAGCGGGACCCAATGAGCAGTTCTTC. Translating it yields CASSYLGLAGPNEQFF.

The V and J genes are TRBV18 and TRBJ1-4; D is unclear. The CDR3 spans 15 residues. Trimming removed 3 bases from V and 8 bases from J, with 16 bases in between. The germline CDR1 and CDR2 sequences are KGHSH and LQKENI. CDR3 amino acids: CASSPLGQSDEKLFF. The CDR3 nucleotides are TGTGCCAGCTCACCTCTTGGTCAGAGCGACGAAAAACTGTTTTTT.

The sample holds one count of this clone. Given the absence of the conserved phenylalanine or tryptophan at the CDR3 end, a read error is likely. The CDR3 region is CATSIPRGGFDGYTS. The DNA for the CDR3 is TGTGCCACCAGCATCCCAAGGGGGGGTTTTGATGGCTACACCTCC. V is TRBV15 and J is TRBJ1-2, with D maybe TRBD1 (6 bases). V shed 4 bases and J shed 6 bases, with 18 bases lying between them. Germline values: CDR1 LNHNV, CDR2 YYDKDF (reference sequence). There are 15 residues in the CDR3.

V usage is TRBV2 and J usage is TRBJ1-1; 8 bases map to TRBD1. Germline trimming cut 9 bases from V and 4 bases from J; bases unmatched to any gene: 7. This CDR3 is built from 13 residues. The germline gives CDR1 SNHLY, CDR2 FYNNEI. In nucleotides, the CDR3 is TGTGCCAGGACAGGACAGGGCTCCACTGAAGCTTTCTTT. Its translation is CARTGQGSTEAFF.

V usage is TRBV5-1 and J usage is TRBJ2-3, with TRBD2 matching 7 bases. The CDR3 runs to 16 residues. The ends lost 0 bases at V and 5 bases at J; junction bases unmatched: 9. Germline-derived CDR1 and CDR2 are SGHRS and YFSETQ. The CDR3 loop is CASSLAREGRGDTQYF. The CDR3 nucleotides read TGCGCCAGCAGCTTGGCCAGGGAGGGGAGGGGAGATACGCAGTATTTT. Together with reference TRBV5-1 and TRBJ2-3, the CDR3 gives the full variable domain: KAGVTQTPRYLIKTRGQQVTLSCSPISGHRSVSWYQQTPGQGLQFLFEYFSETQRNKGNFPGRFSGRQFSNSRSEMNVSTLELGDSALYLCASSLAREGRGDTQYFGPGTRLTVL.

The V gene is TRBV7-2, the J gene TRBJ2-7, with D tentatively TRBD2 (7 bases). V was pared by 6 bases and J by 2 bases, with 11 bases between. Germline V CDR1 and CDR2: SGHTA, FQGNSA. The CDR3 has 13 amino acids. The CDR3 protein is CASSQGGAYEQYV. CDR3 sequence (DNA): TGTGCCAGCAGTCAAGGGGGGGCCTACGAGCAGTACGTC.

This clone showed up just once. V and J are TRBV19 and TRBJ1-1, with D perhaps matching TRBD1 (6 bases). The CDR3 consists of 15 residues. Deletions cut 4 bases from V and 3 bases from J, with 15 bases between. Germline V gene lookup returns CDR1 LNHDA and CDR2 SQIVND (reference sequence). CDR3 DNA sequence: TGTGCCAGTAGTACGGGCAGGGGTAGTGACACTGAAGCTTTCTTT. It specifies CASSTGRGSDTEAFF. Using reference TRBV19 and TRBJ1-1 for the parts outside the CDR3, the full variable domain is DGGITQSPKYLFRKEGQNVTLSCEQNLNHDAMYWYRQDPGQGLRLIYYSQIVNDFQKGDIAEGYSVSREKKESFPLTVTSAQKNPTAFYLCASSTGRGSDTEAFFGQGTRLTVV.

V gene TRBV6-5 combines with J gene TRBJ2-7; possible D gene TRBD1, 6 bases. Deletions cut 4 bases from V and 0 bases from J, with 13 bases between. Germline CDR1 and CDR2: MNHEY and SVGAGI. The CDR3 length is 15 residues. The CDR3 DNA reads as TGTGCCAGCAGTTTAAGGCAGGGGCCCTCCTACGAGCAGTACGTC. This gives the protein CASSLRQGPSYEQYV.

This chain uses TRBV27 with TRBJ1-1; weak D call: TRBD1 (6 bases). Trimming removed 6 bases at V and 1 base at J, with 9 bases between. The germline CDR1 and CDR2 sequences are MNHEY and SMNVEV (reference sequence). The CDR3 spans 13 residues. The CDR3, as DNA: TGTGCCAGCAGCCCGACAGGGAACACTGAAGCTTTCTTT. It encodes CASSPTGNTEAFF.

This clone came up a few times. This chain joins TRBV5-1 and TRBJ1-6; 8 bases are shared with TRBD1. CDR3 length equals 17 residues. The germline V gene encodes CDR1 SGHRS and CDR2 YFSETQ. With 4 bases clipped from V and 9 bases from J, the junction kept 15 bases outside the gene matches. The CDR3 sequence: CASSPVSGGFLGSPLHF. The CDR3 DNA reads TGCGCCAGCAGCCCAGTGTCAGGGGGCTTTTTGGGTTCACCCCTCCACTTT.

The rearrangement uses TRBV19 and TRBJ1-1; possible D gene TRBD1, 6 bases. V was clipped by 4 bases and J by 0 bases, with 15 bases between them. Germline loops: CDR1 LNHDA, CDR2 SQIVND (reference sequence). The CDR3 is made up of 16 amino acids. The DNA of the CDR3 is TGTGCCAGTAGTAGCCCGACAGGCAGGGTGAACACTGAAGCTTTCTTT. Its translation is CASSSPTGRVNTEAFF.

The chain has TRBV6-1 and TRBJ1-1; a possible D gene is TRBD1 (6 bases). This CDR3 is 13 amino acids long. Germline lookup yields CDR1 MNHNS and CDR2 SASEGT. Trimming stripped 6 bases from V and 7 bases from J, with 15 bases between. The CDR3 loop reads CASRKQGSNEAFF. The DNA of the CDR3 is TGTGCCAGCAGGAAACAGGGAAGCAATGAAGCTTTCTTT.